Listed below are T cell receptor beta chains from one sample, sequenced in a study of blood T cell repertoires in COVID-19. The data were produced by immunoSEQ multiplex PCR, yet TCRdb's version contains in-frame clones alone and is incomplete. The sample holds about 130,000 clones, around nine tenths seen once. Sequencing was performed on peripheral blood. The receptors here all came from a man aged 55-75 years with COVID-19, enrolled during active disease. CDR3s leave out the opening cysteine and the closing phenylalanine or tryptophan. The order of the fields is D gene, V gene, J gene, CDR3 protein. The D gene is left open where the match is weak.

>TRBD2|TRBV4-1|TRBJ2-7
ASSQGGLAASYEQY
>-|TRBV7-9|TRBJ2-7
ASSRPEDYEQY
>-|TRBV6-2/TRBV6-3|TRBJ2-1
ASSSQGDEQF
>-|TRBV11-3|TRBJ1-4
ASSYGQGWDEKLF
>TRBD2|TRBV3-1/TRBV3-2|TRBJ2-1
ASSNLGEGSNEQF
>TRBD2|TRBV27|TRBJ2-1
ASSPGTSGYNEQF
>-|TRBV7-3|TRBJ2-1
ASSPQGRGDYNEQF
>-|TRBV27|TRBJ1-6
ASSLWTGDSPLH
>-|TRBV28|TRBJ1-2
ASSKGIYGYT
>-|TRBV13|TRBJ2-3
ASSLSLGEAAADTQY
>-|TRBV5-6|TRBJ2-3
ASSQFSRQEPTQY
>-|TRBV11-2|TRBJ1-2
ASSSHRGSRANYGYT
>-|TRBV19|TRBJ2-5
ASSRGERETQY
>TRBD2|TRBV12-3/TRBV12-4|TRBJ2-7
ASSGGGRYEQY
>-|TRBV5-5|TRBJ2-3
ASSLDGTSTDTQY
>-|TRBV2|TRBJ2-7
ASEDTQYEQY
>-|TRBV11-3|TRBJ1-1
ASSPFQENTEAF
>TRBD1|TRBV28|TRBJ2-7
ASSFQTGSLAYEQY
>-|TRBV6-2/TRBV6-3|TRBJ2-6
ASSVTGPGANVLT
>-|TRBV4-1|TRBJ1-6
ASSRAPTGTNSPLH
>-|TRBV28|TRBJ1-5
ASSNPGEPQH
>-|TRBV9|TRBJ1-1
ASSVVEGTEAF
>-|TRBV7-9|TRBJ1-1
ASSLVLTNTEAF
>-|TRBV5-4|TRBJ2-7
ASSSQGGDEQY
>TRBD2|TRBV4-2|TRBJ2-1
ASSQGTSGENEQF
>TRBD2|TRBV4-1|TRBJ2-3
ASSQDRPSGWDTQY
>-|TRBV24-1|TRBJ1-2
ATSARALDGYT
>TRBD2|TRBV11-2|TRBJ2-2
ASSLRGRAGGELF
>-|TRBV9|TRBJ2-7
ASSPRTTYEQY
>TRBD2|TRBV7-3|TRBJ2-7
ASSPKSREDYEQY
>TRBD1|TRBV28|TRBJ1-1
ASSDRGNTEAF
>-|TRBV7-9|TRBJ2-3
ASSFSVSTDTQY
>-|TRBV7-6|TRBJ2-7
ASSLGQVTSYEQY
>TRBD2|TRBV11-2|TRBJ2-1
ASSPLRTSGLEQF
>TRBD1|TRBV5-6|TRBJ2-1
ASSLRDRGHNEQF
>-|TRBV5-6|TRBJ1-4
ASSLTGPDWKLF
>-|TRBV29-1|TRBJ2-3
SVSGWLVGDTQY
>-|TRBV2|TRBJ1-4
ASSGERGLNEKLF
>TRBD1|TRBV19|TRBJ1-2
ASSSDRGYGYT
>TRBD2|TRBV14|TRBJ2-5
ASSQETLAGPRAGETQY
>TRBD2|TRBV30|TRBJ2-5
AWSDRLAGLGTQY
>-|TRBV5-1|TRBJ1-1
ASSLTSVAATEAF
>TRBD2|TRBV5-1|TRBJ2-1
ASSLSAGEGNEQF
>-|TRBV27|TRBJ1-2
ASSLSSGGPLYGYT
>TRBD2|TRBV7-6|TRBJ2-1
ASSSLAGGANEQF
>-|TRBV18|TRBJ2-2
ASSPLDFYTGELF
>TRBD2|TRBV10-3|TRBJ2-7
AIGLAGVGYEQY
>TRBD1|TRBV19|TRBJ1-1
ASSPPGQVNTEAF
>TRBD2|TRBV5-8|TRBJ2-7
ASRQNLAGVEEQY
>-|TRBV6-1|TRBJ1-5
ASSGGPYSNQPQH
>TRBD2|TRBV5-6|TRBJ2-7
ASSPRTRGEQQY
>-|TRBV6-5|TRBJ1-1
ASSYSTGIHTEAF
>TRBD2|TRBV27|TRBJ2-1
ASSPLAGESNEQF
>TRBD1|TRBV19|TRBJ2-1
ASSPRDSNEQF
>TRBD1|TRBV28|TRBJ2-1
ASSLWGTGGYREQF